Below are 26 T cell receptor beta chains sequenced from a single sample in a study of T cells in Graves' hyperthyroidism and ophthalmopathy. The source material, RNA transcripts, was used to amplify TCR beta CDR3 regions. During a first-round RT-PCR of the TCR CDR3, the HTBI primer set was used. TCRdb ran MiXCR on the multiplex PCR reads and lists one entry per CDR3 protein. The sample records 300,000 to 450,000 distinct CDR3 sequences, roughly an eighth being singletons. Sequencing input: blood. These TCRs come from a woman aged 18-29 years with Graves' hyperthyroidism.

This clonotype has at least ten counts. DNA for the CDR3: TGCAGTGTAGGGGCCCAGATAGGACAGGGGGCGGCAGAAGCTTTCTTT. This translates into CSVGAQIGQGAAEAFF. The chain links TRBV20-1 to TRBJ1-1; 11 positions match TRBD1. Trimming at V came to 7 bases and at J to 8 bases, leaving 18 bases not matched to a gene. The CDR3 contains 16 residues. From germline, CDR1 is DFQATT and CDR2 SNEGSKA (reference sequence).

At least ten counts were recorded for this clonotype. V is TRBV6-1 and J is TRBJ2-6; D not certain. The CDR3 is 14 residues long. Trimming shortened V by 5 bases and J by 2 bases, and 7 bases separated the two germline ends. Germline CDR1 and CDR2: MNHNS and SASEGT. The CDR3 sequence is CASSSAPGANVLTF. The CDR3 DNA sequence: TGTGCCAGCAGTTCTGCCCCTGGGGCCAACGTCCTGACTTTC.

In this sample, this clonotype turned up a few times. The chain joins TRBV9 to TRBJ1-2; D may be TRBD1 (6 bases). V lost 3 bases to trimming and J lost 8 bases, with 17 bases between them. This CDR3 contains 14 residues. The germline gives CDR1 SGDLS, CDR2 YYNGEE. The CDR3 bases are TGTGCCAGCAGCGGACCGGGACATGTCGGAGGCTACACCTTC. This gives the protein CASSGPGHVGGYTF.

This clonotype has a handful of counts. The chain recombines TRBV18 with TRBJ1-2; D gene unclear. Germline V gene sequence: CDR1 KGHSH, CDR2 LQKENI. CDR3 length: 13 amino acids. The germline V and J ends were trimmed by 0 bases and 11 bases, with 13 bases remaining between them. DNA for the CDR3: TGTGCCAGCTCACCACCAGAACCGGTGGGGTACACCTTC. Translated: CASSPPEPVGYTF.

This clonotype was counted ten times or more. The chain uses TRBV24-1 and TRBJ2-3; no clear D. This CDR3 spans 16 amino acids. Germline CDR1 KGHDR, CDR2 SFDVKD. V was clipped by 3 bases and J by 4 bases, with 16 bases between them. CDR3 protein: CATSDRSARGADTQYF. Written as DNA, the CDR3 is TGTGCCACCAGTGATCGATCGGCCCGCGGCGCAGATACGCAGTATTTT.

This clonotype was recorded at least ten times. The rearrangement uses TRBV14 and TRBJ1-1; D may be TRBD1 (6 bases). The CDR3 covers 15 residues. Trimming pared 4 bases from V and 4 bases from J, leaving 16 bases between. Germline V gene data show CDR1 as SGHDN and CDR2 as FVKESK. The CDR3 DNA reads as TGTGCCAGCAGCCTTTTACAGGGATCGGGCACTGAAGCTTTCTTT. Amino acid sequence: CASSLLQGSGTEAFF.

The table lists this clonotype with many counts. The V call is TRBV28, the J call TRBJ2-1, with 9 bases lining up with TRBD2. The CDR3 contains 15 residues. Germline values: CDR1 MDHEN, CDR2 SYDVKM. Trimming took 0 bases from V and 8 from J; bases not matched to a gene: 5. The CDR3 DNA reads as TGTGCCAGCAGTTTATGGGCTAGCGGGGTACATGAGCAGTTCTTC. This gives the protein CASSLWASGVHEQFF.

This clonotype was seen ten or more times. V and J are TRBV6-1 and TRBJ2-2; no firm D call. Trimming pared 4 bases from V and 0 bases from J, leaving 3 bases between. The CDR3 is 13 amino acids. Germline CDR1 reads MNHNS; CDR2 reads SASEGT. CDR3 sequence reads: CASSVPNTGELFF. The CDR3 nucleotides are TGTGCCAGCAGTGTACCGAACACCGGGGAGCTGTTTTTT.

This clonotype was counted at least ten times. The chain joins TRBV6-1 to TRBJ1-1; tentative D call: TRBD1 (5 bases). The CDR3 loop spans 14 amino acids. Trimming pared 1 base from V and 2 bases from J, leaving 8 bases between. Germline V gene sequence: CDR1 MNHNS, CDR2 SASEGT. CDR3 DNA sequence: TGTGCCAGCAGTGAAGGGGGGTTAAACACTGAAGCTTTCTTT. Translated: CASSEGGLNTEAFF.

This clonotype was counted between two and nine times. The chain has TRBV12-3 or TRBV12-4 and TRBJ1-5; no definite D call. Trimming took off 6 bases at V and 3 bases at J, with 6 bases between the two ends. The CDR3 is 12 amino acids. CDR3 sequence reads: CASSKPNQPQHF. The DNA for the CDR3 is TGTGCCAGCAGCAAGCCCAATCAGCCCCAGCATTTT.

This clonotype was counted only a few times. This sequence joins TRBV4-1 and TRBJ1-4; TRBD1 is a possible D gene (6 bases). This CDR3 is built from 13 residues. Trimming took 1 base from V and 8 from J, leaving 8 bases between them. Germline-derived CDR1 and CDR2 are MGHRA and YSYEKL. The CDR3: CASSQVTGEKLFF. The DNA of the CDR3 is TGCGCCAGCAGCCAAGTCACAGGGGAAAAACTGTTTTTT.

The chain couples TRBV19 to TRBJ2-1; perhaps TRBD2 as D (6 bases). Looked up from germline, CDR1 is LNHDA and CDR2 is SQIVND (reference sequence). V gave up 3 bases and J gave up 9 bases, with 9 bases separating them. The CDR3 sequence is 12 residues long. The CDR3 spells CASSMGGGEQFF. CDR3 nucleotides: TGTGCCAGTAGTATGGGGGGAGGTGAGCAGTTCTTC.

This clonotype was picked up many times. The rearrangement uses TRBV29-1 and TRBJ2-7; D is uncertain. Germline V lookup: CDR1 SQVTM, CDR2 ANQGSEA. V dropped 4 bases and J dropped 5 bases, with 12 bases sitting between them. CDR3 length: 12 residues. The CDR3: CSVARKNHEQYF. The DNA for the CDR3 is TGCAGCGTTGCTCGGAAAAACCACGAGCAGTACTTC.

This clonotype was counted a few times. V usage is TRBV7-6 and J usage is TRBJ1-1; unclear D gene. With 1 base removed from V and 1 base from J, the gap between germline ends came to 10 bases. In germline, CDR1 is SGHVS, CDR2 FNYEAQ. The CDR3 has 15 residues. The DNA of the CDR3 is TGTGCCAGCAGCTTAGAGTCGGTAAGGAACACTGAAGCTTTCTTT. This encodes CASSLESVRNTEAFF.

This clonotype was counted ten times or more. V is TRBV14 and J is TRBJ1-4; no clear D. V was shortened by 0 bases and J by 5 bases, with 10 bases between the two germline ends. Germline V gene data show CDR1 as SGHDN and CDR2 as FVKESK. This CDR3 has 15 amino acids. The CDR3: CASSQDLGRNEKLFF. CDR3 coding DNA: TGTGCCAGCAGCCAAGATCTCGGCCGGAATGAAAAACTGTTTTTT.

The V and J genes are TRBV10-3 and TRBJ2-5, with D perhaps given as TRBD1 or TRBD2 (5 bases each). CDR3 size: 14 residues. The V and J ends lost 4 bases and 7 bases respectively, with 16 bases between them. From germline, CDR1 is ENHRY and CDR2 SYGVKD. The CDR3 sequence is CAISAGPQNGTQYF. DNA of the CDR3: TGTGCCATCAGTGCGGGACCACAGAATGGGACCCAGTACTTC.

Many counts were recorded for this clonotype. The J gene is TRBJ2-5, the V gene TRBV18, with 7 bases that match TRBD1. This CDR3 has 12 amino acids. The germline gives CDR1 KGHSH, CDR2 LQKENI. CDR3 nucleotide sequence: TGTGGTAAGACAGGGAACCAAGAGACCCAGTACTTC. Translated, it gives CGKTGNQETQYF.

This clonotype was recorded a few times. This chain connects TRBV9 to TRBJ2-1; 13 bases are shared with TRBD2. CDR1 and CDR2 (germline): SGDLS, YYNGEE. This CDR3 has 16 amino acids. Unmatched junction bases numbered 5, after V lost 2 bases and J lost 6 bases. CDR3 residues: CASSVRLAGGANEQFF. The CDR3 DNA reads TGTGCCAGCAGCGTCCGACTAGCGGGGGGCGCCAATGAGCAGTTCTTC.

There are many counts of this clonotype. The gene calls are TRBV27 and TRBJ2-7; D is perhaps TRBD1 (6 bases). The germline V and J ends were trimmed by 5 bases and 2 bases, with 16 bases remaining between them. Germline V gives CDR1 MNHEY, CDR2 SMNVEV (reference sequence). The CDR3 sequence is 15 residues long. CDR3 in amino acids: CASSPPYRDAYEQYF. In DNA form, the CDR3 reads TGTGCCAGCAGTCCACCGTACAGGGATGCCTACGAGCAGTACTTC.

The sample holds many counts of this clonotype. The chain uses TRBV3-1 and TRBJ2-1, with 9 positions matching TRBD2. The ends lost 3 bases at V and 7 bases at J; junction bases unmatched: 13. The germline CDR1 and CDR2 sequences are LGHDT and YNNKEL (reference sequence). CDR3 length equals 17 residues. CDR3 sequence reads: CASSHHGGGALRNEQFF. In DNA form, the CDR3 reads TGTGCCAGCAGCCATCATGGCGGGGGGGCATTGAGGAATGAGCAGTTCTTC.

This clonotype was observed many times. The J gene is TRBJ1-5, the V gene TRBV20-1; D is uncertain. The CDR3 has 13 residues. V was shortened by 3 bases and J by 6 bases, with 12 bases between the two germline ends. The germline V gene encodes CDR1 DFQATT and CDR2 SNEGSKA (reference sequence). CDR3 bases: TGCAGTGCTAGTGTCGGGGTTACTCAGCCCCAGCATTTT. Its protein product is CSASVGVTQPQHF.

At least ten counts were recorded for this clonotype. This chain links TRBV20-1 with TRBJ1-4; D call uncertain. Germline CDR1 is DFQATT and CDR2 is SNEGSKA (reference sequence). V was clipped by 6 bases and J by 1 base, with 12 bases between them. This CDR3 is 14 amino acids long. CDR3 amino acids: CSAPQLGTNEKLFF. The CDR3 DNA follows: TGCAGTGCCCCCCAGCTGGGAACTAATGAAAAACTGTTTTTT.

This clonotype was detected many times. The gene calls are TRBV12-3 or TRBV12-4 and TRBJ2-5; the D is unclear. CDR3 length equals 12 residues. The V end lost 6 bases, the J end lost 7 bases, and 12 bases lay between the germline ends. The CDR3 coding sequence is TGTGCCAGCAGCCGTGATATGTGGACCCAGTACTTC. Amino acid sequence: CASSRDMWTQYF.

This clonotype was picked up many times. The CDR3 is CSATSGVNEQFF. The CDR3 nucleotides are TGCAGTGCTACTAGCGGGGTAAATGAGCAGTTCTTC. This chain connects TRBV20-1 to TRBJ2-1, with 9 bases aligning to TRBD2. There are 12 residues in the CDR3. CDR1 is DFQATT, CDR2 SNEGSKA, per germline (reference sequence). V shed 4 bases and J 7 bases; nucleotides not matched to a gene: 2.

The V gene is TRBV27, the J gene TRBJ1-6, with D perhaps matching TRBD1 (6 bases). Trimming left V 2 bases short and J 5 bases short, with 13 bases between. Germline values: CDR1 MNHEY, CDR2 SMNVEV (reference sequence). The CDR3 has 16 amino acids. CDR3 loop: CASSLEGVLNNSPLHF. CDR3 sequence (DNA): TGTGCCAGCAGTTTAGAGGGGGTTCTCAATAATTCACCCCTCCACTTT.

Ten or more counts support this clonotype. The rearrangement joins TRBV11-2 to TRBJ2-2; TRBD2 matches 16 bases. The germline V gene encodes CDR1 SGHAT and CDR2 FQNNGV. The CDR3 runs to 19 residues. J lost 5 bases, V lost 6 bases, and 12 bases had no gene match. CDR3 amino acids: CASRTRGTSGRAGTGELFF. CDR3 coding DNA: TGTGCCAGCAGAACGAGGGGGACTAGCGGGAGGGCCGGTACCGGGGAGCTGTTTTTT.